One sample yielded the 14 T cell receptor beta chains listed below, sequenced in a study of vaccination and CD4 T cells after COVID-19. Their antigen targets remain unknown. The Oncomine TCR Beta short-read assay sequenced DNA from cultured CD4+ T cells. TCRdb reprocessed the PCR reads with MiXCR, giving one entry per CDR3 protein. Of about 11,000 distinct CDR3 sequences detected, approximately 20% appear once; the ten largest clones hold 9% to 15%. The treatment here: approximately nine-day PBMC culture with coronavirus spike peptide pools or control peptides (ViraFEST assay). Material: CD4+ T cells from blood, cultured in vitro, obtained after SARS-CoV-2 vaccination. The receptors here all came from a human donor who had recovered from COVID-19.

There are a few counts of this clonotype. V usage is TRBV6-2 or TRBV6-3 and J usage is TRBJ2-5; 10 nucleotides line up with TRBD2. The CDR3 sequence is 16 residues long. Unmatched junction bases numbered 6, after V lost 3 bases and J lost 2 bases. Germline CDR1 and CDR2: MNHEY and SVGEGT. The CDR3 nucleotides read TGTGCCAGCAGTTATTCTAGCGGGAGACCTCAAGAGACCCAGTACTTC. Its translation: CASSYSSGRPQETQYF.

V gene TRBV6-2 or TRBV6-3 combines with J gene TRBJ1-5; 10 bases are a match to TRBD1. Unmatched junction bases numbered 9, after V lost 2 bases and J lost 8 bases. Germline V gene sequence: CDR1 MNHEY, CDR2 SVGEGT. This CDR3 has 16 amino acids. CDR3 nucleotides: TGTGCCAGCAGTTACATCCGGTTGACAGGGGGCGAGCCCCAGCATTTT. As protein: CASSYIRLTGGEPQHF.

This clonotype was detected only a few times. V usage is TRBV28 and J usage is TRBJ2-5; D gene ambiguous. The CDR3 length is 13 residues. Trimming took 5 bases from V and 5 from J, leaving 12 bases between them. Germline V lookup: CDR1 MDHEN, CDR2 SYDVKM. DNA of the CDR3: TGTGCCAGCAGTCGGCCGTATAGGGAGACCCAGTACTTC. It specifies CASSRPYRETQYF. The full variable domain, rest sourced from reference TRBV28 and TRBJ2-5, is DVKVTQSSRYLVKRTGEKVFLECVQDMDHENMFWYRQDPGLGLRLIYFSYDVKMKEKGDIPEGYSVSREKKERFSLILESASTNQTSMYLCASSRPYRETQYFGPGTRLLVL.

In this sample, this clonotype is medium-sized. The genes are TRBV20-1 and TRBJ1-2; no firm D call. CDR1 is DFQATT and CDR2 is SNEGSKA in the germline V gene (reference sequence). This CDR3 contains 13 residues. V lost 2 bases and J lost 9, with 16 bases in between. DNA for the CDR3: TGCAGTGCTAGATCAAACCGACGGGAGAGCTACACCTTC. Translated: CSARSNRRESYTF.

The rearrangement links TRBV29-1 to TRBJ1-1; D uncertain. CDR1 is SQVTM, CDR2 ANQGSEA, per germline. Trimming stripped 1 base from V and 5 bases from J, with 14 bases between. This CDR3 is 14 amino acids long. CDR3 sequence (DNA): TGCAGCGTTGAAGTCGAGTCACGGAATACTGAAGCTTTCTTT. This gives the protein CSVEVESRNTEAFF. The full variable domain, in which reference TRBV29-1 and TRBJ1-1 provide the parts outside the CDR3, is SAVISQKPSRDICQRGTSLTIQCQVDSQVTMMFWYRQQPGQSLTLIATANQGSEATYESGFVIDKFPISRPNLTFSTLTVSNMSPEDSSIYLCSVEVESRNTEAFFGQGTRLTVV.

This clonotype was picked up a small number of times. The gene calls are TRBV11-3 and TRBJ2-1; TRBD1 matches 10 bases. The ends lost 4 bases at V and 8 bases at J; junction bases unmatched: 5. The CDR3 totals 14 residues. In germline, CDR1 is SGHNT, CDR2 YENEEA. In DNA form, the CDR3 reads TGTGCCAGCAGCTCGCGGGACAGGGGCGATGAGCAGTTCTTC. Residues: CASSSRDRGDEQFF.

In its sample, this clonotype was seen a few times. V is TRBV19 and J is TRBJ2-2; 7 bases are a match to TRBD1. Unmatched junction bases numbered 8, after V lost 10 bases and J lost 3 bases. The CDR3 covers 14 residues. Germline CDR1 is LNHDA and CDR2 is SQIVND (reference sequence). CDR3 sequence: CATRGQLDTGELFF. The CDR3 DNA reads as TGTGCCACCCGGGGACAGTTGGACACCGGGGAGCTGTTTTTT.

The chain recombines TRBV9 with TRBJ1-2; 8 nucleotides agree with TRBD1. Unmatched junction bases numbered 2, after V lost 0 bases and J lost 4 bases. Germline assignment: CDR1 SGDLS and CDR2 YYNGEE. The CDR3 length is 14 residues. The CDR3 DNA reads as TGTGCCAGCAGCGTAGCCCAGGGGGCCTATGGCTACACCTTC. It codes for CASSVAQGAYGYTF.

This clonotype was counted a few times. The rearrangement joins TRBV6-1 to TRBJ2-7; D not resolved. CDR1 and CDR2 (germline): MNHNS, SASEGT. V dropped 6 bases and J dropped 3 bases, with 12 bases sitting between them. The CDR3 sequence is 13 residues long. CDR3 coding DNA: TGTGCCAGCAGAAGGGCTTTCCTCTACGAGCAGTACTTC. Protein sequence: CASRRAFLYEQYF.

The CDR3 DNA is TGCGCCAGCAGCCTGAAGGACAGATCAAATGAGCAGTTCTTC. This translates into CASSLKDRSNEQFF. The chain employs TRBV4-3 and TRBJ2-1; TRBD1 might be the D (6 bases). Germline CDR1 is LGHNA and CDR2 is YSLEER. Trimming took off 4 bases at V and 7 bases at J, with 14 bases between the two ends. CDR3 length: 14 amino acids.

The CDR3: CASSYSTDKAFF. DNA for the CDR3: TGTGCCAGCAGTTACTCAACGGATAAAGCTTTCTTT. V usage is TRBV6-5 and J usage is TRBJ1-1, with unresolved D. Germline-derived CDR1 and CDR2 are MNHEY and SVGAGI. Trimming shortened V by 0 bases and J by 9 bases, and 8 bases separated the two germline ends. The CDR3 length is 12 residues.

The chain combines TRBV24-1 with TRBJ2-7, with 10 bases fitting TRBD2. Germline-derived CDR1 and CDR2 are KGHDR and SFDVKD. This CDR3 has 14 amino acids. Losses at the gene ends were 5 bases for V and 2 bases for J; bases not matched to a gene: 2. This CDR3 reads CATSATSGTYEQYF. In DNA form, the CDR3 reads TGTGCCACCAGTGCAACTAGCGGGACCTACGAGCAGTACTTC.

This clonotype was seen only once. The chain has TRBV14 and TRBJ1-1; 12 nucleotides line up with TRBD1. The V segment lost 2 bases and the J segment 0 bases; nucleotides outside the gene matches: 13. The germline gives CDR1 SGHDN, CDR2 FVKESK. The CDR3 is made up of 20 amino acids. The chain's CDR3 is CASSQSPPGTGGSVNTEAFF. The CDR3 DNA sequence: TGTGCCAGCAGCCAATCCCCTCCCGGGACAGGGGGCTCAGTGAACACTGAAGCTTTCTTT.

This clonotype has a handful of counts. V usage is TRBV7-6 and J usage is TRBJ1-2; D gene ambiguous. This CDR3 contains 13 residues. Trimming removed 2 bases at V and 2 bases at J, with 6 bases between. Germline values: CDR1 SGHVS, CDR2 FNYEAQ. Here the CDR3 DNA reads TGTGCCAGCAGCTTATTAGACAACTATGGCTACACCTTC. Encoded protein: CASSLLDNYGYTF.